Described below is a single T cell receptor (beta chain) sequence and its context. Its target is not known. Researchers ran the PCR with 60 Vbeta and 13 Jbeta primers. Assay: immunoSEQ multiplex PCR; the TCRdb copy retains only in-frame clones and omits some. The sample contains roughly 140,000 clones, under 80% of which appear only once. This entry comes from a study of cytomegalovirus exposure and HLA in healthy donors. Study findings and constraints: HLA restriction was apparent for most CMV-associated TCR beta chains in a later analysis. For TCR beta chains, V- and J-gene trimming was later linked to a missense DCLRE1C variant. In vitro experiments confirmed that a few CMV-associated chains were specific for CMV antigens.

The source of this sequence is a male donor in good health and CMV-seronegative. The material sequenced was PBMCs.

CDR3 nucleotides: TGTGCCAGCAGTTACTCGAAGACAGGGGTTGGTGAAGCTTTCTTT. This translates into CASSYSKTGVGEAFF. The chain combines TRBV6-5 with TRBJ1-1, with 8 bases matching TRBD1. Germline values: CDR1 MNHEY, CDR2 SVGAGI. This CDR3 is 15 amino acids long. The trim removed 0 bases at V and 7 bases at J, leaving 7 bases unmatched.